The T cell receptor (beta chain) described here comes from a study of shared clonotypes between healthy human individuals. Whole-study findings and limits: The study sampled only blood, and tissue repertoires likely differ. Clonotype sharing across a few donors was observed for around 5% of naive CD4 clonotypes. Estimated clonotype richness was generally higher in naive than memory subsets. Despite large depth, sorted-subset datasets appeared incompletely sequenced.

The data were produced by immunoSEQ multiplex PCR, yet TCRdb's version contains in-frame clones alone and is incomplete. Of millions of clones listed, roughly 93% were seen once; the top ten hold 0.39%. On this clone itself: Its cognate antigen is unknown.

CDR1 and CDR2 (germline): SNHLY, FYNNEI. The CDR3 runs 16 residues. Between the trimmed V and J ends, which lost 4 bases and 1 base, there was a span of 11 bases. The V and J genes are TRBV2 and TRBJ2-6; D is uncertain. Material for sequencing was naive CD4+ T cells from PBMCs. Stated subset: CD45RA+ positively selected. This sequence originates from a man younger than 35 in good health. Some clones in this sample may be carry-over from other donors' samples. CDR3 nucleotides: TGTGCCAGCAGTGTGGGTGTGAGATCTGGGGCCAACGTCCTGACTTTC. This encodes CASSVGVRSGANVLTF.